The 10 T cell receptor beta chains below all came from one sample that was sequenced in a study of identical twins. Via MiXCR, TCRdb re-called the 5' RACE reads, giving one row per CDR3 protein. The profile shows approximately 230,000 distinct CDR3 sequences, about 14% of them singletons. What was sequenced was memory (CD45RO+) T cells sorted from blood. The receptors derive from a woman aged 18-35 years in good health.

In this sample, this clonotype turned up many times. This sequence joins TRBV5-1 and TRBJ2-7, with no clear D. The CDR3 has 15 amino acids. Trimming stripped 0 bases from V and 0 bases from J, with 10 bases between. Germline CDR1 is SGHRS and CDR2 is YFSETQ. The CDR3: CASSLVLRSSYEQYF. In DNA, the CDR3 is TGCGCCAGCAGCTTGGTCCTCAGGAGCTCCTACGAGCAGTACTTC.

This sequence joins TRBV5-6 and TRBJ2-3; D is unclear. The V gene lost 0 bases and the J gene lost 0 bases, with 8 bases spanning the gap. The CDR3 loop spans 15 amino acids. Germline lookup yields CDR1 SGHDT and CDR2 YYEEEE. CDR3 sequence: CASSLAWRSTDTQYF. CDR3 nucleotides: TGTGCCAGCAGCTTGGCGTGGAGAAGCACAGATACGCAGTATTTT.

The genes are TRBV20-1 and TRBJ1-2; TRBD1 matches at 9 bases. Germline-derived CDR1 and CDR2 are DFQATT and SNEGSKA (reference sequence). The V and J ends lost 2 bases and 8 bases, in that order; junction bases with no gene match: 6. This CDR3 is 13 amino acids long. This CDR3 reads CSARSDRGWGYTF. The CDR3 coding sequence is TGCAGTGCTAGATCGGACAGGGGTTGGGGCTACACCTTC.

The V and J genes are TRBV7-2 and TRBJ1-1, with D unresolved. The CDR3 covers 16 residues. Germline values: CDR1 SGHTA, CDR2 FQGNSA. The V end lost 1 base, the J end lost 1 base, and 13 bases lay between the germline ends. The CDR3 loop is CASSLDSRGSNTEAFF. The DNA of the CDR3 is TGTGCCAGCAGCTTAGATAGCCGCGGTTCGAACACTGAAGCTTTCTTT. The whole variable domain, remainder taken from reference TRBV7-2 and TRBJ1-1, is GAGVSQSPSNKVTEKGKDVELRCDPISGHTALYWYRQSLGQGLEFLIYFQGNSAPDKSGLPSDRFSAERTGGSVSTLTIQRTQQEDSAVYLCASSLDSRGSNTEAFFGQGTRLTVV.

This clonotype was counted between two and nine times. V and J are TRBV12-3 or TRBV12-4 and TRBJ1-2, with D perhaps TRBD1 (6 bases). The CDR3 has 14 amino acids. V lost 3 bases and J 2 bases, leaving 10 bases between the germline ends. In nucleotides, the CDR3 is TGTGCCAGCAGTTTGAGCCAGGGGAACTATGGCTACACCTTC. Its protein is CASSLSQGNYGYTF.

The CDR3 region is CARRGTSGRRSYNEQFF. The DNA of the CDR3 is TGTGCCAGGAGAGGGACTAGCGGGAGAAGGTCCTACAATGAGCAGTTCTTC. V is TRBV19 and J is TRBJ2-1, with 14 bases aligning to TRBD2. Germline CDR1 LNHDA, CDR2 SQIVND (reference sequence). The CDR3 covers 17 residues. V trimming: 9 bases; J trimming: 1 base; junction bases outside the gene matches: 8.

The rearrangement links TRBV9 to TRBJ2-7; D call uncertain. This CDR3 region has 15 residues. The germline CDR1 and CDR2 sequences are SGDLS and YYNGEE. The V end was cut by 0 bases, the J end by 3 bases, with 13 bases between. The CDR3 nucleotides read TGTGCCAGCAGCGTAGGGAGAGCAGGCCTCTACGAGCAGTACTTC. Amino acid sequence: CASSVGRAGLYEQYF.

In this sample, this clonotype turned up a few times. This chain's CDR3 is CASSPRTRNTEAFF. The CDR3, as DNA: TGTGCCAGCAGCCCCCGGACGAGAAACACTGAAGCTTTCTTT. This chain links TRBV7-2 with TRBJ1-1; no clear D gene. CDR3 length equals 14 residues. V was trimmed by 5 bases and J by 2 bases, leaving 12 bases between them. Germline CDR1 reads SGHTA; CDR2 reads FQGNSA.

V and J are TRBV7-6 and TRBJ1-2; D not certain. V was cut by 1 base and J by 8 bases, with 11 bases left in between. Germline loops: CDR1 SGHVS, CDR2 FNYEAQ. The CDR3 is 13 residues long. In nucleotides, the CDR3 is TGTGCCAGCAGCTTAGGAGGGAGGCAAGGCTACACCTTC. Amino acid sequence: CASSLGGRQGYTF.

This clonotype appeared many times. The CDR3 loop is CASSLQAAPYNEQFF. In nucleotides, the CDR3 is TGTGCCAGCAGCTTACAGGCGGCCCCCTACAATGAGCAGTTCTTC. The V gene is TRBV5-5, the J gene TRBJ2-1, with D perhaps TRBD1 (5 bases). Per germline, CDR1 SGHKS and CDR2 YYEKEE (reference sequence). The CDR3 contains 15 residues. V lost 2 bases to trimming and J lost 2 bases, with 11 bases between them.